This is a list of T cell receptor beta chains from one sample in a study of spatial heterogeneity in lung cancer. One entry per CDR3 protein results from TCRdb running MiXCR on the 5' RACE reads. Of some 41,000 distinct CDR3 sequences in the sample, around 6.5% are singletons; the top ten hold 40% to 45%. The sequencing used PBMCs, collected at surgery. Source of these receptors: a female donor with early-stage non-small cell lung cancer. CDR3s include the opening cysteine and the closing phenylalanine or tryptophan. The D gene is left open where the match is weak. Not every row has a clone size; where given, it reads once, few, many or a size class.

CDR3nt,CDR3aa,v_gene,j_gene,abundance,d_gene
TGTGCCACCAGTGATGGACTCAGCAATCAGCCCCAGCATTTT,CATSDGLSNQPQHF,TRBV24-1,TRBJ1-5,many,-
TGTGCCAGTAGTATGGGCAGGGGTGTTTACGCTGGGGCCAACGTCCTGACTTTC,CASSMGRGVYAGANVLTF,TRBV19,TRBJ2-6,many,-
TGTGCCAGCAGCCAGACTAGCGGGGGCACAGATACGCAGTATTTT,CASSQTSGGTDTQYF,TRBV3-1,TRBJ2-3,few,TRBD2
TGTGCCAGCAGCCGTCGAGAATACTTTAACTATGGCTACACCTTC,CASSRREYFNYGYTF,TRBV3-1,TRBJ1-2,many,-
TGCAGTGCTAGTGATCAAGGCCAAGAGACCCAGTACTTC,CSASDQGQETQYF,TRBV20-1,TRBJ2-5,few,-
TGTGCCACCAGCACCCAACGGACAGGGAGCACTGAAGCTTTCTTT,CATSTQRTGSTEAFF,TRBV15,TRBJ1-1,few,TRBD1
TGTGCCAGCGGGGGTCGTAGCTACGAGCAGTACTTC,CASGGRSYEQYF,TRBV7-9,TRBJ2-7,many,-
TGTGCCAGCAACCCTGGCACAGATACGCAGTATTTT,CASNPGTDTQYF,TRBV12-3/TRBV12-4,TRBJ2-3,many,-
TGTGCCAGCAGCCGGAGCAGGCGCGGTGAAGAGACCCAGTACTTC,CASSRSRRGEETQYF,TRBV4-2,TRBJ2-5,few,-
TGTGCCAGCAGCCAAGATTTGACGGAGTCTAACTATGGCTACACCTTC,CASSQDLTESNYGYTF,TRBV4-2,TRBJ1-2,many,-
TGTGCCAGCACCGCCCAGGGGGCGAATGAAAAACTGTTTTTT,CASTAQGANEKLFF,TRBV7-9,TRBJ1-4,many,TRBD1
TGTGCCAGCAGCGCCGGGACAGGGGACCTCTACGAGCAGTACTTC,CASSAGTGDLYEQYF,TRBV4-2,TRBJ2-7,many,TRBD1
TGCGCCAGCAGCCCCCTGGGGCCCCAAGGCAATCAGCCCCAGCATTTT,CASSPLGPQGNQPQHF,TRBV4-1,TRBJ1-5,many,-
TGCGCCAGCAGCCTCGACGGACCCTCCTGGGACGAAAAACTGTTTTTT,CASSLDGPSWDEKLFF,TRBV4-3,TRBJ1-4,-,-
TGCAGTGCTACCTACCGGGACAGGGTCGCCGACGAGCAGTACTTC,CSATYRDRVADEQYF,TRBV20-1,TRBJ2-7,few,TRBD1
TGTGCCAGCAGCCAAGGGTGGGCAGAGACGGCTTTCTTT,CASSQGWAETAFF,TRBV3-1,TRBJ1-1,many,-
TGCGCCAGCAGCAGAGCGGGGGTCCTCAATGAGCAGTTCTTC,CASSRAGVLNEQFF,TRBV5-1,TRBJ2-1,few,TRBD2